This T cell receptor (beta chain) comes out of a study of T cells in Graves' hyperthyroidism and ophthalmopathy. Study-wide results and caveats: Blood also held most thyroid clonotypes expanded beyond 0.001. It was a median approximately 7.1 months before onset that the model predicted ophthalmopathy.

Uncontrolled infection, other autoimmune disease, pregnancy or lactation disqualified patients from enrolment. This clonotype was seen many times. Its antigen is still unknown. The CDR3 has 11 residues. The V and J ends lost 7 bases and 4 bases respectively, with 6 bases between them. Per germline, CDR1 KGHDR and CDR2 SFDVKD. Researchers took RNA transcripts and amplified the TCR beta CDR3 regions from them. HTBI primers were used for first-round RT-PCR of the TCR CDR3. One entry per CDR3 protein, called by TCRdb with MiXCR from the multiplex PCR reads. The sample carries around 800,000 distinct CDR3 sequences, approximately 40% recorded once.

The source is a man younger than 35 with Graves' hyperthyroidism. The V call is TRBV24-1, the J call TRBJ2-5; no firm D call. Sequencing was done on a sample of blood. Written as DNA, the CDR3 is TGTGCCACCAGGGATAGAGAGACCCAGTACTTC. It specifies CATRDRETQYF.